This entry lists 17 T cell receptor beta chains sequenced from one sample in a study of cytotoxic CD8 clonotypes in ibrutinib-treated CLL. Generated by immunoSEQ multiplex PCR, the TCRdb table keeps only in-frame clones and is missing some. The top ten clones hold roughly 51% of a sample with tens of thousands of clones, approximately 67% of them seen once. The input for sequencing was PBMCs, taken at disease progression, from a patient treated with ibrutinib. The receptors were sampled from a human donor with chronic lymphocytic leukemia.

V and J are TRBV5-1 and TRBJ1-3; possible D gene TRBD1, 6 bases. This CDR3 has 15 amino acids. Trimming pared 4 bases from V and 2 bases from J, leaving 13 bases between. CDR1 is SGHRS and CDR2 is YFSETQ in the germline V gene. The chain's CDR3 is CASSGGTPPGNTIYF. In DNA form, the CDR3 reads TGCGCCAGCAGCGGCGGGACACCTCCTGGAAACACCATATATTTT. Using reference TRBV5-1 and TRBJ1-3 for the parts outside the CDR3, the full variable domain is KAGVTQTPRYLIKTRGQQVTLSCSPISGHRSVSWYQQTPGQGLQFLFEYFSETQRNKGNFPGRFSGRQFSNSRSEMNVSTLELGDSALYLCASSGGTPPGNTIYFGEGSWLTVV.

The rearrangement uses TRBV6-5 and TRBJ1-5; TRBD1 matches 8 bases. J was trimmed by 5 bases and V by 5 bases; bases with no gene match: 5. Per the germline V gene, CDR1 is MNHEY and CDR2 is SVGAGI. The CDR3 has 14 residues. The CDR3 sequence is CASSAWTGHQPQHF. The CDR3, as DNA: TGTGCCAGCAGTGCGTGGACAGGGCATCAGCCCCAGCATTTT.

The chain combines TRBV5-1 with TRBJ1-2; D not certain. The germline V gene has CDR1 SGHRS and CDR2 YFSETQ. Trimming pared 2 bases from V and 5 bases from J, leaving 10 bases between. The CDR3 loop spans 13 amino acids. The CDR3 region has the DNA TGCGCCAGCAGCTTCGAAGGGCGTTATGGCTACACCTTC. This codes for CASSFEGRYGYTF.

The sample holds a few counts of this clone. The chain combines TRBV2 with TRBJ1-2, with 9 bases identical to TRBD1. This CDR3 is 14 amino acids long. The germline V gene has CDR1 SNHLY and CDR2 FYNNEI. V shed 3 bases and J 9 bases; nucleotides not matched to a gene: 8. The CDR3 loop is CASSEPGQGRSYTF. CDR3 bases: TGTGCCAGCAGTGAGCCGGGACAGGGTAGGAGCTACACCTTC.

This clone was seen just once. The gene calls are TRBV5-1 and TRBJ2-3; D remains unclear. The germline gives CDR1 SGHRS, CDR2 YFSETQ. CDR3 size: 14 residues. Trimming cost V 0 bases and J 6 bases, with 11 bases left between them. The CDR3 DNA follows: TGCGCCAGCAGCTTGGCCGAGTTGTTGGATACGCAGTATTTT. Its protein product is CASSLAELLDTQYF. The full variable domain, with the rest looked up from reference TRBV5-1 and TRBJ2-3, is KAGVTQTPRYLIKTRGQQVTLSCSPISGHRSVSWYQQTPGQGLQFLFEYFSETQRNKGNFPGRFSGRQFSNSRSEMNVSTLELGDSALYLCASSLAELLDTQYFGPGTRLTVL.

The chain recombines TRBV15 with TRBJ1-3, with TRBD1 as a possible D gene (6 bases). The CDR3 consists of 15 residues. The V gene's germline CDR1 is LNHNV and CDR2 YYDKDF (reference sequence). The V end was cut by 1 base, the J end by 4 bases, with 11 bases between. The CDR3 bases are TGTGCCACCAGCAGAGTAGGGGGGTCCGGAAACACCATATATTTT. Encoded protein: CATSRVGGSGNTIYF.

V gene TRBV2 combines with J gene TRBJ1-1; TRBD1 might be the D (5 bases). V was pared by 11 bases and J by 3 bases, with 19 bases between. The germline V gene encodes CDR1 SNHLY and CDR2 FYNNEI. The CDR3 extends over 14 amino acids. The DNA for the CDR3 is TGTGCCCAGCAAGGGGCCAGGGAGGACACTGAAGCTTTCTTT. Its translation is CAQQGAREDTEAFF. The whole variable domain, filled in from reference TRBV2 and TRBJ1-1, reads EPEVTQTPSHQVTQMGQEVILRCVPISNHLYFYWYRQILGQKVEFLVSFYNNEISEKSEIFDDQFSVERPDGSNFTLKIRSTKLEDSAMYFCAQQGAREDTEAFFGQGTRLTVV.

This chain joins TRBV5-6 and TRBJ2-7; 8 bases are shared with TRBD2. V gave up 4 bases and J gave up 4 bases; unmatched junction bases: 4. The germline V gene encodes CDR1 SGHDT and CDR2 YYEEEE. The CDR3 consists of 13 residues. The CDR3 sequence is CASSAGLGYEQYF. In DNA form, the CDR3 reads TGTGCCAGCAGCGCGGGACTAGGGTACGAGCAGTACTTC.

The chain employs TRBV4-3 and TRBJ1-5; 8 nucleotides agree with TRBD1. The J segment lost 6 bases and the V segment lost 0 bases, leaving 7 bases of the junction unmatched. Germline V gives CDR1 LGHNA, CDR2 YSLEER. The CDR3 consists of 16 residues. CDR3 bases: TGCGCCAGCAGCCAAGATCTAGAACAGGGGGGTCAGCCCCAGCATTTT. Its translation: CASSQDLEQGGQPQHF.

The chain combines TRBV28 with TRBJ2-7, with 10 bases fitting TRBD2. This CDR3 has 14 residues. Germline V gene data show CDR1 as MDHEN and CDR2 as SYDVKM. Unmatched junction bases numbered 9, after V lost 10 bases and J lost 3 bases. The CDR3 DNA is TGTGCCACCGTTCCCCGGACTAGCGGCTACGAGCAGTACTTC. Its translation: CATVPRTSGYEQYF.

V usage is TRBV19 and J usage is TRBJ2-7; 12 bases agree with TRBD1. This CDR3 spans 16 amino acids. V shed 3 bases, J shed 2 bases, and the junction held 5 bases outside the gene matches. Per the germline V gene, CDR1 is LNHDA and CDR2 is SQIVND (reference sequence). The CDR3 DNA reads TGTGCCAGTAGTATTTTTCGGGACAGGGGGCCCTACGAGCAGTACTTC. Translated: CASSIFRDRGPYEQYF.

The chain couples TRBV7-3 to TRBJ2-7; no definite D call. The germline V and J ends were trimmed by 9 bases and 2 bases, with 14 bases remaining between them. Germline loops: CDR1 SGHTA, CDR2 FQGTGA. CDR3 length: 13 amino acids. CDR3 protein: CASGDDLPYEQYF. DNA for the CDR3: TGTGCCAGTGGGGATGATCTACCCTACGAGCAGTACTTC.

The chain couples TRBV6-5 to TRBJ1-1, with TRBD1 as a possible D gene (6 bases). The germline gives CDR1 MNHEY, CDR2 SVGAGI. The CDR3 covers 15 residues. V was shortened by 6 bases and J by 10 bases, with 24 bases between the two germline ends. CDR3: CASRGTGREGFGAFF. The CDR3 DNA reads TGTGCCAGCAGAGGTACAGGGAGGGAGGGTTTTGGAGCTTTCTTT.

CDR3 sequence reads: CASSPSNSFYNSPLHF. CDR3 bases: TGTGCCAGCTCACCATCGAACAGCTTCTATAATTCACCCCTCCACTTT. The rearrangement links TRBV18 to TRBJ1-6; no firm D call. Trimming took off 2 bases at V and 3 bases at J, with 11 bases between the two ends. The germline CDR1 and CDR2 sequences are KGHSH and LQKENI. The CDR3 contains 16 residues.

DNA of the CDR3: TGTGCCAGCAGCGTAGGGAGGGGGAAGAACATTCAGTACTTC. It translates to CASSVGRGKNIQYF. The rearrangement joins TRBV9 to TRBJ2-4; the D call may be TRBD1 or TRBD2 (6 bases each). The germline CDR1 and CDR2 sequences are SGDLS and YYNGEE. V was cut by 0 bases and J by 7 bases, with 11 bases left in between. This CDR3 has 14 amino acids.

This clone was seen more than once but under ten times. The rearrangement joins TRBV7-8 to TRBJ2-1; D call uncertain. CDR1 is SGHVS and CDR2 is FQNEAQ in the germline V gene. V was clipped by 5 bases and J by 9 bases, with 14 bases between them. CDR3 length equals 13 residues. The CDR3 sequence is CASSPTGGSEQFF. For the CDR3, the DNA is TGTGCCAGCAGCCCAACCGGTGGGTCTGAGCAGTTCTTC.

The gene calls are TRBV5-4 and TRBJ2-5; no clear D gene. Trimming took 0 bases from V and 7 from J, leaving 16 bases between them. This CDR3 is 15 amino acids long. Germline lookup yields CDR1 SGHNT and CDR2 YYREEE (reference sequence). The chain's CDR3 is CASSLEPSASGTQYF. CDR3 sequence (DNA): TGTGCCAGCAGCTTGGAACCGTCTGCCTCGGGGACCCAGTACTTC.